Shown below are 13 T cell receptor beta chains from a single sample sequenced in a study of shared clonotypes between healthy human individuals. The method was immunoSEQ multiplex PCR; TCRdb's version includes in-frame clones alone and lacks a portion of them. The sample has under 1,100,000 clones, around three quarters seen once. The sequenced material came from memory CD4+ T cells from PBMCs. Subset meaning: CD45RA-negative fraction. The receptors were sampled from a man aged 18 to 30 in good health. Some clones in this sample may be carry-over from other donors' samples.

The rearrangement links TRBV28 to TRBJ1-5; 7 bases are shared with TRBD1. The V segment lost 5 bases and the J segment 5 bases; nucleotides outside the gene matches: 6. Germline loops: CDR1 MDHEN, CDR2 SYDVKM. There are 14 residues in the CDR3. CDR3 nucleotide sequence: TGTGCCAGCAGTCGACAGGGTGGGCATCAGCCCCAGCATTTT. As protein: CASSRQGGHQPQHF.

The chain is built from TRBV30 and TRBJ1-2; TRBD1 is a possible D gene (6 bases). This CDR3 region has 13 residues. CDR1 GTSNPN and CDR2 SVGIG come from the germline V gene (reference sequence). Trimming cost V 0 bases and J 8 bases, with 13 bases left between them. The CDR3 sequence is CAWSVQGPTGYTF. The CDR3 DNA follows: TGTGCCTGGAGTGTACAGGGACCTACGGGCTACACCTTC.

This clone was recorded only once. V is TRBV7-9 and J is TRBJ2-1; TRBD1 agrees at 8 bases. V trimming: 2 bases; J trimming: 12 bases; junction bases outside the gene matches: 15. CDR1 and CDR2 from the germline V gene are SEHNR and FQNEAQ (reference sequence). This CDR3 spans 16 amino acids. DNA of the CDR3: TGTGCCAGCAGCTTACGGGGTGACAGGGGTTCCATTGGGCAGTTCTTC. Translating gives CASSLRGDRGSIGQFF. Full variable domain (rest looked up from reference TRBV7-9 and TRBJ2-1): DTGVSQNPRHKITKRGQNVTFRCDPISEHNRLYWYRQTLGQGPEFLTYFQNEAQLEKSRLLSDRFSAERPKGSFSTLEIQRTEQGDSAMYLCASSLRGDRGSIGQFFGPGTRLTVL.

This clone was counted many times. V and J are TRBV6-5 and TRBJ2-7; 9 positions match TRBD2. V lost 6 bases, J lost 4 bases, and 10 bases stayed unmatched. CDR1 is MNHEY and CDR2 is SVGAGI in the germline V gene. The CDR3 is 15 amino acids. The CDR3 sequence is CASREGVAGVYEQYF. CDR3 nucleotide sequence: TGTGCCAGCAGGGAGGGGGTAGCGGGAGTTTACGAGCAGTACTTC.

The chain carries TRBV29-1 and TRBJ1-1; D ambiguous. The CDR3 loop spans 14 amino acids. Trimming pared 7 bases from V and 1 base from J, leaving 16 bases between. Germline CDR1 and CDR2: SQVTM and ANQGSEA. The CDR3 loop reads CSAHAHDRNTEAFF. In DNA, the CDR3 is TGCAGCGCCCACGCACATGACCGGAACACTGAAGCTTTCTTT.

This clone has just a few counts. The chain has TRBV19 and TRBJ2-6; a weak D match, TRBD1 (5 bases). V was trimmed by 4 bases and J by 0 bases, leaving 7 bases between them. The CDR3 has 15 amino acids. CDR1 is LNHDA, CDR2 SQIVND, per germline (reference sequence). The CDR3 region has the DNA TGTGCCAGTAGTAGGGGCATCTCTGGGGCCAACGTCCTGACTTTC. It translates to CASSRGISGANVLTF. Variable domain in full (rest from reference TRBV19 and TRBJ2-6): DGGITQSPKYLFRKEGQNVTLSCEQNLNHDAMYWYRQDPGQGLRLIYYSQIVNDFQKGDIAEGYSVSREKKESFPLTVTSAQKNPTAFYLCASSRGISGANVLTFGAGSRLTVL.

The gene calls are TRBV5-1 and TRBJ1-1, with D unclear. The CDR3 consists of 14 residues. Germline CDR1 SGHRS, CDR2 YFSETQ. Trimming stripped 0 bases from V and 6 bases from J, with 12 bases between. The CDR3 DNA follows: TGCGCCAGCAGCTTGGAGGCGCACTCTCCTGAAGCTTTCTTT. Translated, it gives CASSLEAHSPEAFF.

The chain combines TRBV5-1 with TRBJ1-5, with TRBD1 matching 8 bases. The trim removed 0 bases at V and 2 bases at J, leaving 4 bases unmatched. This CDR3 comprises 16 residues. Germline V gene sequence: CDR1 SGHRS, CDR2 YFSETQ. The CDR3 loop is CASSLGGQGRNQPQHF. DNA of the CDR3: TGCGCCAGCAGCTTGGGAGGACAGGGACGCAATCAGCCCCAGCATTTT.

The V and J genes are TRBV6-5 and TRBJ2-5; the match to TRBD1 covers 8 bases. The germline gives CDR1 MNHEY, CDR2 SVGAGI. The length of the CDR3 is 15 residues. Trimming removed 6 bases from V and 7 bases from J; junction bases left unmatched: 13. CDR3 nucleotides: TGTGCCAGCAGGACGACAGGGGTCGTTTCTGGGACCCAGTACTTC. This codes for CASRTTGVVSGTQYF.

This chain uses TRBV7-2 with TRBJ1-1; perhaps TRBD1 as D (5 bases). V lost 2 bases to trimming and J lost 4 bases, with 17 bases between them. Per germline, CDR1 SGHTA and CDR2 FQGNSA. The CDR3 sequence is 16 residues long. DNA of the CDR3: TGTGCCAGCAGCTTATTTGGGGCCTTATCGCGCACTGAAGCTTTCTTT. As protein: CASSLFGALSRTEAFF.

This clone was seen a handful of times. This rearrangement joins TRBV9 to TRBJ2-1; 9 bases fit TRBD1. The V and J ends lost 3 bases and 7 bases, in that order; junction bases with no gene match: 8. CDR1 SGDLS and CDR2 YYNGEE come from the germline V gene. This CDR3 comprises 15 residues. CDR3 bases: TGTGCCAGCAGCGAGGAGGGACAGGGAAGGAATGAGCAGTTCTTC. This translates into CASSEEGQGRNEQFF.

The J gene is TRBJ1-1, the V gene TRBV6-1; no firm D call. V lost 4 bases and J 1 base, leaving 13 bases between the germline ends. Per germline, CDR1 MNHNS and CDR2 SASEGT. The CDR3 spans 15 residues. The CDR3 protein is CASSGQRVTNTEAFF. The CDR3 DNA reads TGTGCCAGCAGTGGCCAAAGGGTGACGAACACTGAAGCTTTCTTT.

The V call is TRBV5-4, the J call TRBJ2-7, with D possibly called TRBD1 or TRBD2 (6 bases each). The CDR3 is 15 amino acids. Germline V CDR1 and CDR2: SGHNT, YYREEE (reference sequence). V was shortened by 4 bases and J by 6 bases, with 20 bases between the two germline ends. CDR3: CASSTSGARRGEQYF. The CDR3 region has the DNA TGTGCCAGCAGCACCTCGGGGGCGAGGAGGGGCGAGCAGTACTTC.